Following are 3 T cell receptor beta chains from one sample sequenced in a study of T-cell reconstitution after alpha-beta-depleted transplantation in children. The TCRbeta library incorporated unique molecular identifiers. Using its own MiXCR run on the PCR reads, TCRdb lists one record per CDR3 protein. This repertoire shows about 540,000 distinct CDR3 sequences, approximately 16% found once; its top ten account for approximately 3%. The specimen comprised PBMCs from the stem cell graft donor, sampled from the stem cell graft. These receptors were collected from a human donor who donated a stem cell graft to a child with acute lymphoblastic leukemia.

The V call is TRBV5-1, the J call TRBJ2-5; 8 bases are shared with TRBD1. Per germline, CDR1 SGHRS and CDR2 YFSETQ. The length of the CDR3 is 14 residues. J was trimmed by 3 bases and V by 6 bases; bases with no gene match: 7. As DNA, the CDR3 is TGCGCCAGCACGGACCTACAGGGGGAAGAGACCCAGTACTTC. It yields the protein CASTDLQGEETQYF.

The chain combines TRBV12-3 or TRBV12-4 with TRBJ2-7; D may correspond to TRBD1 or TRBD2 (6 bases each). The CDR3 has 11 residues. Trimming took off 10 bases at V and 7 bases at J, with 14 bases between the two ends. The chain's CDR3 is CATGRGGEQYF. The CDR3 region has the DNA TGTGCCACCGGGAGAGGGGGGGAGCAGTACTTC.

In its sample, this clonotype was seen once. The rearrangement links TRBV20-1 to TRBJ2-6, with 12 bases identical to TRBD1. V was pared by 6 bases and J by 2 bases, with 8 bases of the junction left unmatched. The length of the CDR3 is 17 residues. Germline CDR1 reads DFQATT; CDR2 reads SNEGSKA (reference sequence). The CDR3 nucleotides are TGCAGTGCAACCCCCGGGACAGGGGGCGCTGGGGCCAACGTCCTGACTTTC. Amino acids: CSATPGTGGAGANVLTF.